The 10 T cell receptor beta chains below were found in one sample sequenced in a study of T cell responses to AZD1222 COVID-19 vaccine. Generated by immunoSEQ multiplex PCR, the TCRdb table keeps only in-frame clones and is missing some. The sample lists some 190,000 clones, around nine tenths occurring once. The sequenced sample was peripheral blood, obtained 28 days after the second AZD1222 dose. The receptor source for this set is an adult who received the AZD1222 COVID-19 vaccine.

The J gene is TRBJ1-2, the V gene TRBV7-8, with TRBD1 matching 8 bases. The junction had 5 bases not matched to a gene; V was cut back by 7 bases and J by 4 bases. CDR1 is SGHVS and CDR2 is FQNEAQ in the germline V gene. This CDR3 has 13 residues. The DNA for the CDR3 is TGTGCCAGCAACACAGGGGGTGGCTATGGCTACACCTTC. It is translated as CASNTGGGYGYTF.

The V call is TRBV6-4, the J call TRBJ2-6, with D possibly TRBD1 on 6 matching bases. CDR1 is MRHNA, CDR2 SNTAGT, per germline. CDR3 size: 16 residues. V shed 2 bases and J shed 0 bases, with 8 bases lying between them. In nucleotides, the CDR3 is TGTGCCAGCAGTGACGGACAGCTCTCTGGGGCCAACGTCCTGACTTTC. This gives the protein CASSDGQLSGANVLTF.

The chain recombines TRBV10-3 with TRBJ2-2; 10 positions match TRBD1. This CDR3 has 20 amino acids. From germline, CDR1 is ENHRY and CDR2 SYGVKD. V was clipped by 4 bases and J by 2 bases; unmatched bases: 16. CDR3 protein: CAISGKTGGESGTNTGELFF. The CDR3 coding sequence is TGTGCCATCAGTGGGAAGACAGGGGGCGAAAGCGGCACTAACACCGGGGAGCTGTTTTTT.

The rearrangement links TRBV14 to TRBJ1-5, with D unclear. Looked up from germline, CDR1 is SGHDN and CDR2 is FVKESK. V was cut by 0 bases and J by 5 bases, with 14 bases left in between. The CDR3 spans 16 residues. The CDR3 DNA sequence: TGTGCCAGCAGCCAAGAGTTACAGATGTACCATCAGCCCCAGCATTTT. Translated, it gives CASSQELQMYHQPQHF.

The rearrangement links TRBV29-1 to TRBJ1-4; tentative D call: TRBD1 (5 bases). Germline V gene lookup returns CDR1 SQVTM and CDR2 ANQGSEA. Trimming took 7 bases from V and 5 from J, leaving 11 bases between them. The CDR3 loop spans 12 amino acids. CDR3: CSAGGRNEKLFF. CDR3 bases: TGCAGCGCTGGGGGTCGGAATGAAAAACTGTTTTTT.

The V call is TRBV5-5, the J call TRBJ2-2; no reliable D call. The CDR3 runs to 13 residues. V was clipped by 3 bases and J by 4 bases, with 7 bases between them. Germline CDR1 is SGHKS and CDR2 is YYEKEE (reference sequence). The CDR3 DNA sequence: TGTGCCAGCAGCTGGTGGGGCACCGGGGAGCTGTTTTTT. It is translated as CASSWWGTGELFF.

J is TRBJ1-5 and V is TRBV14; D is unresolved. Per germline, CDR1 SGHDN and CDR2 FVKESK. V was trimmed by 3 bases and J by 7 bases, leaving 10 bases between them. This CDR3 has 13 amino acids. The CDR3 loop reads CASSQSTEQPQHF. CDR3 nucleotide sequence: TGTGCCAGCAGCCAGTCGACGGAGCAGCCCCAGCATTTT.

The V gene is TRBV11-1, the J gene TRBJ2-3, with D uncertain. Germline CDR1 and CDR2: SGHAT and FQDESV (reference sequence). The CDR3 is made up of 12 amino acids. Trimming took off 4 bases at V and 6 bases at J, with 8 bases between the two ends. The CDR3 sequence is CASSSMGDTQYF. The CDR3 DNA is TGTGCCAGCAGCTCCATGGGTGATACGCAGTATTTT.

The genes are TRBV24-1 and TRBJ1-5; TRBD1 matches at 7 bases. With 2 bases clipped from V and 6 bases from J, the junction kept 6 bases outside the gene matches. Germline V gives CDR1 KGHDR, CDR2 SFDVKD. This CDR3 is built from 15 residues. For the CDR3, the DNA is TGTGCCACCAGTGATTCCCGACAGGGCGGTCAGCCCCAGCATTTT. As protein: CATSDSRQGGQPQHF.

The CDR3 nucleotides read TGTGCCAGCAGCCTTCCCGGGACAGGAAACACCGGGGAGCTGTTTTTT. Protein product: CASSLPGTGNTGELFF. The rearrangement joins TRBV7-2 to TRBJ2-2; 8 positions agree with TRBD1. The V segment lost 5 bases and the J segment 2 bases; nucleotides outside the gene matches: 7. This CDR3 has 16 residues. Per the germline V gene, CDR1 is SGHTA and CDR2 is FQGNSA. Using reference TRBV7-2 and TRBJ2-2 for the parts outside the CDR3, the full variable domain is GAGVSQSPSNKVTEKGKDVELRCDPISGHTALYWYRQSLGQGLEFLIYFQGNSAPDKSGLPSDRFSAERTGGSVSTLTIQRTQQEDSAVYLCASSLPGTGNTGELFFGEGSRLTVL.